This T cell receptor beta chain appears in the sequencing data of a study of blood T cell repertoires in COVID-19. The germline gives CDR1 SGHDN, CDR2 FVKESK. CDR3 size: 18 residues. V was pared by 5 bases and J by 4 bases, with 24 bases between. Sequenced by immunoSEQ multiplex PCR; TCRdb stores in-frame clones only, minus some. Of about 170,000 clones in the sample, 83% were seen once. The receptor was derived from a woman of 80 years or more with acute or convalescent COVID-19. V is TRBV14 and J is TRBJ1-3; D not certain. The material sequenced was peripheral blood. CDR3 protein: CASSFLARLPRGGNTIYF. The CDR3 nucleotides read TGTGCCAGCAGCTTCCTAGCCAGACTCCCTAGAGGCGGAAACACCATATATTTT.